This passage covers 14 T cell receptor beta chains from one sample sequenced in a study of blood T cell repertoires in COVID-19. Libraries were prepared by immunoSEQ multiplex PCR; TCRdb keeps only in-frame clonotypes and omits some of them. The table shows over 150,000 clones, with around 80% occurring only once. Input material: peripheral blood. The source of these receptors is a man aged 55-75 years with acute or convalescent COVID-19.

The rearrangement uses TRBV13 and TRBJ1-2; 9 nucleotides align to TRBD1. Unmatched junction bases numbered 11, after V lost 5 bases and J lost 7 bases. The germline V gene encodes CDR1 PRHDT and CDR2 FYEKMQ (reference sequence). The length of the CDR3 is 15 residues. CDR3 bases: TGTGCCAGCAGCCTCGGACAGGGGCTTGTGTCTGGCTACACCTTC. This gives the protein CASSLGQGLVSGYTF.

This sequence joins TRBV7-2 and TRBJ1-4; D perhaps matches TRBD1 (5 bases). The CDR3 sequence is 15 residues long. The germline V and J ends were trimmed by 5 bases and 1 base, with 11 bases remaining between them. Germline V gene data show CDR1 as SGHTA and CDR2 as FQGNSA. CDR3 loop: CASSNRQLTNEKLFF. CDR3 in DNA: TGTGCCAGCAGCAACCGACAGTTAACTAATGAAAAACTGTTTTTT.

The rearrangement links TRBV6-2 or TRBV6-3 to TRBJ1-1; D might be TRBD1 (6 bases). CDR1 and CDR2 (germline): MNHEY, SVGEGT. Trimming left V 5 bases short and J 7 bases short, with 17 bases between. This CDR3 spans 14 amino acids. The CDR3 DNA is TGTGCCAGCAGTCCCGGGACAACCGACCTTGAAGCTTTCTTT. This sequence encodes CASSPGTTDLEAFF.

In the case of this clone: Within the sample, other DNA sequences also encode this same CDR3. The chain employs TRBV5-1 and TRBJ2-5; 9 positions agree with TRBD1. This CDR3 region has 14 residues. The germline V gene encodes CDR1 SGHRS and CDR2 YFSETQ. The V segment lost 4 bases and the J segment 5 bases; nucleotides outside the gene matches: 6. In DNA, the CDR3 is TGCGCCAGCAGCAGGGGACAGGGCCAGGAGACCCAGTACTTC. This translates into CASSRGQGQETQYF.

V is TRBV5-1 and J is TRBJ1-1; 8 bases are shared with TRBD1. V lost 2 bases and J lost 0; bases outside the gene matches: 6. The germline V gene encodes CDR1 SGHRS and CDR2 YFSETQ. The CDR3 consists of 16 residues. CDR3 sequence: CASSLPRTGMNTEAFF. In DNA form, the CDR3 reads TGCGCCAGCAGCTTACCACGGACAGGGATGAACACTGAAGCTTTCTTT.

There are many counts of this clone. This chain uses TRBV24-1 with TRBJ2-1; TRBD1 matches 9 bases. The CDR3 extends over 16 amino acids. Germline lookup yields CDR1 KGHDR and CDR2 SFDVKD. V shed 3 bases and J 8 bases; nucleotides not matched to a gene: 10. The CDR3 DNA reads TGTGCCACCAGTGATGACGGGACAGGGAAGCCTTATGAGCAGTTCTTC. This gives the protein CATSDDGTGKPYEQFF.

This clone was detected once. CDR3 protein: CASSDRSRYGYTF. The CDR3, as DNA: TGTGCCAGCAGCGACAGGTCTCGCTATGGCTACACCTTC. The chain couples TRBV6-5 to TRBJ1-2, with D perhaps matching TRBD1 (6 bases). V shed 6 bases and J shed 4 bases, with 12 bases lying between them. The CDR3 extends over 13 amino acids. The V gene's germline CDR1 is MNHEY and CDR2 SVGAGI.

The V gene is TRBV29-1, the J gene TRBJ1-1, with a tentative D call TRBD1 (5 bases). The germline V and J ends were trimmed by 0 bases and 7 bases, with 12 bases remaining between them. Per the germline V gene, CDR1 is SQVTM and CDR2 is ANQGSEA. The CDR3 loop spans 13 amino acids. The CDR3 coding sequence is TGCAGCGTTGAAGATTTAGGAGGGGATGAAGCTTTCTTT. The encoded protein is CSVEDLGGDEAFF.

The rearrangement uses TRBV6-5 and TRBJ2-1, with 9 bases aligning to TRBD2. The CDR3 contains 15 residues. The germline CDR1 and CDR2 sequences are MNHEY and SVGAGI. Unmatched junction bases numbered 8, after V lost 4 bases and J lost 7 bases. The CDR3, as DNA: TGTGCCAGCAGTTGGGGCAGCGGGGGGATTAATGAGCAGTTCTTC. This encodes CASSWGSGGINEQFF.

V and J are TRBV6-2 or TRBV6-3 and TRBJ2-5; 9 bases fit TRBD2. This CDR3 has 17 residues. V lost 0 bases to trimming and J lost 5 bases; unmatched junction nucleotides: 10. Germline loops: CDR1 MNHEY, CDR2 SVGEGT. CDR3 in amino acids: CASSYSGVASGAETQYF. Written as DNA, the CDR3 is TGTGCCAGCAGTTACTCGGGGGTCGCTAGCGGGGCCGAGACCCAGTACTTC.

V is TRBV6-4 and J is TRBJ1-3; a possible D gene is TRBD1 (6 bases). The CDR3 has 16 amino acids. Germline V gene lookup returns CDR1 MRHNA and CDR2 SNTAGT. Between the trimmed V and J ends, which lost 5 bases and 0 bases, there was a span of 14 bases. The CDR3 DNA reads TGTGCCAGCAGTAACGACAGGTTCCCCTCTGGAAACACCATATATTTT. The encoded protein is CASSNDRFPSGNTIYF.

The rearrangement links TRBV5-4 to TRBJ1-4, with 8 bases lining up with TRBD1. The CDR3 is made up of 17 amino acids. The germline V gene has CDR1 SGHNT and CDR2 YYREEE (reference sequence). The V and J ends lost 4 bases and 0 bases, in that order; junction bases with no gene match: 8. DNA for the CDR3: TGTGCCAGCAGCAGCTGGACAGGGACCGCAACTAATGAAAAACTGTTTTTT. Amino acids: CASSSWTGTATNEKLFF.

The rearrangement joins TRBV5-1 to TRBJ2-6; D is perhaps TRBD1 (6 bases). Germline assignment: CDR1 SGHRS and CDR2 YFSETQ. The V end was cut by 4 bases, the J end by 4 bases, with 18 bases between. The CDR3 runs to 17 residues. The CDR3 region is CASSTVSTGPGANVLTF. The CDR3 nucleotides read TGCGCCAGCAGCACCGTTTCTACAGGGCCCGGGGCCAACGTCCTGACTTTC.

V is TRBV7-3 and J is TRBJ1-2; D is perhaps TRBD1 (6 bases). V was clipped by 4 bases and J by 8 bases, with 20 bases between them. Germline V lookup: CDR1 SGHTA, CDR2 FQGTGA. CDR3 size: 15 residues. The CDR3 DNA sequence: TGTGCCAGCAGCTCTTCCTATTACAGGGCGATCGGCTACACCTTC. Protein product: CASSSSYYRAIGYTF.